These 13 T cell receptor beta chains were all obtained from the same sample, sequenced in a study of T-cell reconstitution after alpha-beta-depleted transplantation in children. Preparation of the TCRbeta library was carried out with unique molecular identifiers. TCRdb redid the calling of the PCR reads with MiXCR, one entry per CDR3 protein. The table records 200,000 to 300,000 distinct CDR3 sequences, around 12% of them present only once. The sample was PBMCs from the stem cell graft donor, taken from the stem cell graft. All receptors come from a human donor who donated a stem cell graft to a child with acute lymphoblastic leukemia.

This clonotype was observed many times. The chain carries TRBV19 and TRBJ2-1; D is possibly TRBD1 (6 bases). The germline V and J ends were trimmed by 1 base and 7 bases, with 11 bases remaining between them. The CDR3 spans 14 residues. In germline, CDR1 is LNHDA, CDR2 SQIVND (reference sequence). The chain's CDR3 is CASSIAQGRNEQFF. CDR3 in DNA: TGTGCCAGTAGTATAGCACAGGGTCGGAATGAGCAGTTCTTC.

This chain uses TRBV18 with TRBJ1-4; a possible D gene is TRBD1 (6 bases). V shed 4 bases and J shed 6 bases, with 15 bases lying between them. This CDR3 region has 15 residues. From germline, CDR1 is KGHSH and CDR2 LQKENI. The DNA of the CDR3 is TGTGCCAGCTCACTCCTGAGAGGGGGTGATGAAAAACTGTTTTTT. Its translation is CASSLLRGGDEKLFF. Using reference TRBV18 and TRBJ1-4 for the parts outside the CDR3, the full variable domain is NAGVMQNPRHLVRRRGQEARLRCSPMKGHSHVYWYRQLPEEGLKFMVYLQKENIIDESGMPKERFSAEFPKEGPSILRIQQVVRGDSAAYFCASSLLRGGDEKLFFGSGTQLSVL.

This clonotype was picked up many times. The CDR3 DNA is TGTGCCAGCTCACCCCCACAGGGGGTTAGTGGCTACACCTTC. Translation: CASSPPQGVSGYTF. This chain connects TRBV18 to TRBJ1-2; TRBD1 aligns across 8 bases. V lost 3 bases to trimming and J lost 7 bases; unmatched junction nucleotides: 7. The CDR3 covers 14 residues. Germline V lookup: CDR1 KGHSH, CDR2 LQKENI.

The sample holds many counts of this clonotype. V usage is TRBV10-3 and J usage is TRBJ1-2; 11 positions match TRBD1. The V segment lost 3 bases and the J segment 12 bases; nucleotides outside the gene matches: 6. Looked up from germline, CDR1 is ENHRY and CDR2 is SYGVKD. CDR3 length: 13 amino acids. DNA for the CDR3: TGTGCCATCAGTGACACGGACAGGGGGCTGCACACCTTC. Translation: CAISDTDRGLHTF.

This clonotype was seen repeatedly, ten times or more. The J gene is TRBJ2-1, the V gene TRBV10-3, with unresolved D. The CDR3 covers 12 residues. Per the germline V gene, CDR1 is ENHRY and CDR2 is SYGVKD. Trimming shortened V by 5 bases and J by 5 bases, and 7 bases separated the two germline ends. The DNA of the CDR3 is TGTGCCATCAGTTCCTCGAACAATGAGCAGTTCTTC. Amino acids: CAISSSNNEQFF.

This clonotype was observed at least ten times. The chain uses TRBV10-2 and TRBJ2-3; D may be TRBD1 (6 bases). Germline CDR1 and CDR2: WSHSY and SAAADI. There are 13 residues in the CDR3. V was cut by 6 bases and J by 3 bases, with 10 bases left in between. The CDR3 loop reads CASRVRGTDTQYF. CDR3 coding DNA: TGCGCCAGCAGAGTAAGGGGGACAGATACGCAGTATTTT.

The chain uses TRBV12-3 or TRBV12-4 and TRBJ1-5; D perhaps matches TRBD1 (6 bases). V lost 5 bases and J lost 0, with 11 bases in between. The CDR3 is made up of 15 amino acids. The CDR3 here is CASSPRQVSNQPQHF. CDR3 nucleotide sequence: TGTGCCAGCAGTCCAAGACAGGTTAGCAATCAGCCCCAGCATTTT.

This clonotype was seen ten or more times. This chain links TRBV7-2 with TRBJ1-3; D ambiguous. CDR3 length: 14 amino acids. Between the trimmed V and J ends, which lost 5 bases and 10 bases, there was a span of 18 bases. Per the germline V gene, CDR1 is SGHTA and CDR2 is FQGNSA. The CDR3 reads CASSPRPREGTIYF. Here the CDR3 DNA reads TGTGCCAGCAGCCCCCGCCCTAGGGAGGGAACCATATATTTT.

This clonotype showed up many times. The gene calls are TRBV29-1 and TRBJ2-1; the D is unclear. The CDR3 contains 13 residues. Germline V gene lookup returns CDR1 SQVTM and CDR2 ANQGSEA. Deletions cut 7 bases from V and 9 bases from J, with 19 bases between. The CDR3 loop reads CSASIGPSTEQFF. In DNA, the CDR3 is TGCAGCGCTTCAATCGGACCATCCACTGAGCAGTTCTTC.

This clonotype was observed many times. The CDR3 is CASISGREETQYF. Here the CDR3 DNA reads TGTGCCAGCATTAGCGGGCGGGAAGAGACCCAGTACTTC. The chain uses TRBV28 and TRBJ2-5; 7 bases are shared with TRBD2. The CDR3 consists of 13 residues. Germline V gene sequence: CDR1 MDHEN, CDR2 SYDVKM. J lost 3 bases, V lost 7 bases, and 5 bases had no gene match.

This clonotype was detected many times. The J gene is TRBJ1-1, the V gene TRBV7-2; D is ambiguous. The CDR3 is 12 amino acids. The V gene's germline CDR1 is SGHTA and CDR2 FQGNSA. The germline V and J ends were trimmed by 1 base and 4 bases, with 4 bases remaining between them. The CDR3, as DNA: TGTGCCAGCAGCTTAGGGGCCACTGAAGCTTTCTTT. Residues: CASSLGATEAFF.

This clonotype occurred many times. DNA of the CDR3: TGCGCCAGCAGCCCCCGGACCCATTCTTCCGAGCAGTACTTC. It translates to CASSPRTHSSEQYF. This sequence joins TRBV5-1 and TRBJ2-7; D is ambiguous. The germline V gene has CDR1 SGHRS and CDR2 YFSETQ. The CDR3 loop spans 14 amino acids. V lost 4 bases and J 6 bases, leaving 17 bases between the germline ends. The variable domain in full, completed from reference TRBV5-1 and TRBJ2-7, reads KAGVTQTPRYLIKTRGQQVTLSCSPISGHRSVSWYQQTPGQGLQFLFEYFSETQRNKGNFPGRFSGRQFSNSRSEMNVSTLELGDSALYLCASSPRTHSSEQYFGPGTRLTVT.

This clonotype was observed at least ten times. This chain connects TRBV5-1 to TRBJ2-1, with 9 bases that match TRBD2. V lost 3 bases and J lost 9; bases outside the gene matches: 13. This CDR3 has 16 residues. CDR1 is SGHRS and CDR2 is YFSETQ in the germline V gene. The CDR3 nucleotides read TGCGCCAGCAGCTACCAAACCGGGACTAGCATTGCTGAGCAGTTCTTC. Residues: CASSYQTGTSIAEQFF.